This T cell receptor (beta chain) was sequenced for a study of T cell repertoires in cytomegalovirus infection. The overall study: Indicated by public TCR beta signatures were CMV infection and matching HLA type.

MiXCR, applied by TCRdb to the reads, yields one record per CDR3 protein. This sample has approximately 490,000 distinct CDR3 sequences; approximately 11% occur once, and the top ten carry roughly 10%. This clonotype appeared many times. Germline lookup yields CDR1 ENHRY and CDR2 SYGVKD. There are 15 residues in the CDR3. V dropped 4 bases and J dropped 6; count of bases not matched to a gene: 8. Sequenced sample: PBMCs. The J gene is TRBJ2-1, the V gene TRBV10-3; 8 nucleotides align to TRBD2. The source of this sequence is a human donor in good health (CMV status not recorded). Some clones in this sample may be carry-over from other donors' samples. This chain's CDR3 is CAISVSGGEGNEQFF. The CDR3 bases are TGTGCCATCAGTGTGTCGGGAGGGGAGGGCAATGAGCAGTTCTTC.